These 21 T cell receptor beta chains came from one sample sequenced in a study of blood T cell repertoires in COVID-19. Libraries were prepared by immunoSEQ multiplex PCR; TCRdb keeps only in-frame clonotypes and omits some of them. Of approximately 140,000 clones listed, about three quarters were seen once; the top ten hold 16%. Sequencing used peripheral blood. These receptors were collected from a man aged 45-65 years with acute or convalescent COVID-19.

The V gene is TRBV3-1 (or the pseudogene TRBV3-2), the J gene TRBJ2-2, with D possibly being TRBD2 (6 bases). The CDR3 is 17 amino acids. Trimming left V 2 bases short and J 0 bases short, with 13 bases between. Germline CDR1 LGHDT, CDR2 YNNKEL (reference sequence). The CDR3 DNA follows: TGTGCCAGCAGCCAACGACCGGGACTGCCGAACACCGGGGAGCTGTTTTTT. Its translation is CASSQRPGLPNTGELFF.

The chain combines TRBV6-1 with TRBJ1-5, with D possibly being TRBD1 (5 bases). This CDR3 is 15 amino acids long. CDR1 and CDR2 from the germline V gene are MNHNS and SASEGT. V lost 1 base to trimming and J lost 3 bases, with 10 bases between them. Here the CDR3 DNA reads TGTGCCAGCAGTGAAGAAAGACAGCCCAATCAGCCCCAGCATTTT. It codes for CASSEERQPNQPQHF.

CDR3 loop: CASSLGGREGHEQYV. The CDR3 nucleotides read TGTGCCAGCAGCTTGGGTGGCCGGGAGGGTCACGAGCAGTACGTC. The chain carries TRBV5-5 and TRBJ2-7; 8 nucleotides match TRBD2. The trim removed 0 bases at V and 5 bases at J, leaving 7 bases unmatched. The CDR3 has 15 residues. CDR1 is SGHKS and CDR2 is YYEKEE in the germline V gene (reference sequence).

This clone was counted only a few times. The chain uses TRBV19 and TRBJ2-5; no definite D call. The CDR3 is made up of 13 amino acids. V gave up 5 bases and J gave up 5 bases, with 12 bases separating them. Per germline, CDR1 LNHDA and CDR2 SQIVND (reference sequence). CDR3 loop: CASSVGVRETQYF. The CDR3 DNA sequence: TGTGCCAGTAGTGTAGGAGTTCGGGAGACCCAGTACTTC. The complete variable domain, with remaining parts taken from reference TRBV19 and TRBJ2-5, reads DGGITQSPKYLFRKEGQNVTLSCEQNLNHDAMYWYRQDPGQGLRLIYYSQIVNDFQKGDIAEGYSVSREKKESFPLTVTSAQKNPTAFYLCASSVGVRETQYFGPGTRLLVL.

This rearrangement joins TRBV6-2 or TRBV6-3 to TRBJ1-2, with D possibly matching TRBD1 (6 bases). Germline V gives CDR1 MNHEY, CDR2 SVGEGT. The CDR3 totals 15 residues. V was trimmed by 2 bases and J by 2 bases, leaving 12 bases between them. The CDR3 reads CASSYGPQGNYGYTF. The CDR3, as DNA: TGTGCCAGCAGTTACGGCCCCCAGGGGAACTATGGCTACACCTTC.

The chain couples TRBV12-3 or TRBV12-4 to TRBJ1-2; tentatively, D is TRBD1 (6 bases). V lost 1 base to trimming and J lost 7 bases, with 10 bases between them. The CDR3 extends over 13 amino acids. The CDR3 is CASSLEGQTGYTF. CDR3 DNA sequence: TGTGCCAGCAGTTTAGAGGGACAAACTGGCTACACCTTC.

In this sample, this clone turned up a few times. The genes are TRBV5-1 and TRBJ2-7, with 8 nucleotides matching TRBD1. CDR3 length equals 15 residues. Trimming took 4 bases from V and 3 from J; bases not matched to a gene: 9. Germline V lookup: CDR1 SGHRS, CDR2 YFSETQ. CDR3 bases: TGCGCCAGCAGCCTGGGGGCAGGGGGCATCTACGAGCAGTACTTC. Protein: CASSLGAGGIYEQYF.

The chain joins TRBV2 to TRBJ1-4; perhaps TRBD1 as D (6 bases). Deletions cut 4 bases from V and 3 bases from J, with 6 bases between. The germline V gene has CDR1 SNHLY and CDR2 FYNNEI. The CDR3 covers 13 residues. The CDR3 nucleotides are TGTGCCAGCAGTGGGACAGCTAATGAAAAACTGTTTTTT. The encoded protein is CASSGTANEKLFF.

The rearrangement uses TRBV4-2 and TRBJ1-5; the D is unclear. This CDR3 has 15 residues. CDR1 and CDR2 from the germline V gene are LGHNA and YNFKEQ. Trimming pared 0 bases from V and 4 bases from J, leaving 10 bases between. CDR3 protein: CASSQDLGGNQPQHF. The CDR3 nucleotides read TGTGCCAGCAGCCAAGATCTAGGCGGAAATCAGCCCCAGCATTTT.

V usage is TRBV10-2 and J usage is TRBJ1-2; 7 nucleotides agree with TRBD1. J lost 1 base, V lost 3 bases, and 5 bases had no gene match. Germline V gives CDR1 WSHSY, CDR2 SAAADI. The CDR3 contains 15 residues. CDR3 protein: CASSDPGQSNYGYTF. The CDR3, as DNA: TGCGCCAGCAGTGATCCGGGACAGAGTAACTATGGCTACACCTTC.

The chain has TRBV20-1 and TRBJ2-7; possibly TRBD1 for D (5 bases). With 3 bases removed from V and 1 base from J, the gap between germline ends came to 7 bases. Germline V gene lookup returns CDR1 DFQATT and CDR2 SNEGSKA (reference sequence). CDR3 length equals 12 residues. The CDR3 protein is CSASNRSYEQYV. The CDR3 DNA reads TGCAGTGCTAGTAACAGGTCCTACGAGCAGTACGTC.

This clone was seen a few times. The chain has TRBV19 and TRBJ2-5; 12 positions agree with TRBD2. Germline CDR1 and CDR2: LNHDA and SQIVND (reference sequence). Unmatched junction bases numbered 5, after V lost 3 bases and J lost 6 bases. CDR3 length equals 15 residues. The DNA of the CDR3 is TGTGCCAGTAGTATTGCGACTAGCGGGGGAAAGACCCAGTACTTC. This sequence encodes CASSIATSGGKTQYF.

The chain couples TRBV30 to TRBJ1-3; TRBD1 agrees at 7 bases. This CDR3 contains 16 residues. Germline-derived CDR1 and CDR2 are GTSNPN and SVGIG (reference sequence). Trimming removed 2 bases from V and 4 bases from J; junction bases left unmatched: 11. CDR3 amino acids: CAWSRQGAAGGNTIYF. In DNA form, the CDR3 reads TGTGCCTGGAGTCGACAGGGAGCCGCTGGCGGAAACACCATATATTTT.

The chain couples TRBV3-1 (or the pseudogene TRBV3-2) to TRBJ2-2; a weak D match, TRBD1 (6 bases). Germline V CDR1 and CDR2: LGHDT, YNNKEL (reference sequence). V lost 4 bases, J lost 5 bases, and 17 bases lay in between. The CDR3 has 16 residues. The CDR3 nucleotides read TGTGCCAGCAGCCCCTATCCAGGGGTATCGACCGGGGAGCTGTTTTTT. It codes for CASSPYPGVSTGELFF.

The chain has TRBV9 and TRBJ2-1; 9 nucleotides line up with TRBD2. CDR3 length equals 16 residues. Germline assignment: CDR1 SGDLS and CDR2 YYNGEE. Unmatched junction bases numbered 7, after V lost 3 bases and J lost 3 bases. The chain's CDR3 is CASSAPGAGGYNEQFF. The CDR3 nucleotides read TGTGCCAGCAGCGCCCCCGGAGCGGGGGGCTACAATGAGCAGTTCTTC. The complete variable domain, with remaining parts taken from reference TRBV9 and TRBJ2-1, reads DSGVTQTPKHLITATGQRVTLRCSPRSGDLSVYWYQQSLDQGLQFLIQYYNGEERAKGNILERFSAQQFPDLHSELNLSSLELGDSALYFCASSAPGAGGYNEQFFGPGTRLTVL.

The rearrangement links TRBV29-1 to TRBJ2-1; D gene unclear. V lost 3 bases to trimming and J lost 0 bases, with 12 bases between them. The CDR3 extends over 15 amino acids. CDR1 and CDR2 (germline): SQVTM, ANQGSEA. CDR3 nucleotides: TGCAGCGTTGAGTCTTGGTTGAGCTCCTACAATGAGCAGTTCTTC. It codes for CSVESWLSSYNEQFF.

This rearrangement joins TRBV5-1 to TRBJ1-2; 8 nucleotides match TRBD1. This CDR3 region has 16 residues. V lost 0 bases, J lost 4 bases, and 8 bases stayed unmatched. CDR1 is SGHRS, CDR2 YFSETQ, per germline. DNA of the CDR3: TGCGCCAGCAGCTTGGATGTCGAACAGGGGGGCTATGGCTACACCTTC. Protein sequence: CASSLDVEQGGYGYTF.

J is TRBJ1-1 and V is TRBV11-2; 9 bases align to TRBD1. Looked up from germline, CDR1 is SGHAT and CDR2 is FQNNGV. The V segment lost 5 bases and the J segment 5 bases; nucleotides outside the gene matches: 6. There are 14 residues in the CDR3. CDR3 nucleotide sequence: TGTGCCAGCAGCGCAGACAGGGGGGGGACTGAAGCTTTCTTT. This sequence encodes CASSADRGGTEAFF.

The chain is built from TRBV10-2 and TRBJ1-2, with TRBD1 matching over 8 bases. V was pared by 5 bases and J by 7 bases, with 9 bases of the junction left unmatched. The CDR3 runs 14 residues. Germline CDR1 and CDR2: WSHSY and SAAADI. The CDR3 DNA reads as TGCGCCAGCAGTATAAAAGGCGGGACAGGTGGCTACACCTTC. Its protein is CASSIKGGTGGYTF.

The chain joins TRBV7-3 to TRBJ2-7; D is ambiguous. V was pared by 3 bases and J by 0 bases, with 3 bases between. Germline assignment: CDR1 SGHTA and CDR2 FQGTGA. The length of the CDR3 is 12 residues. The DNA for the CDR3 is TGTGCCAGCAGCTTCAGCTCCTACGAGCAGTACTTC. It yields the protein CASSFSSYEQYF. Drawing the rest from reference TRBV7-3 and TRBJ2-7, the complete variable domain is GAGVSQTPSNKVTEKGKYVELRCDPISGHTALYWYRQSLGQGPEFLIYFQGTGAADDSGLPNDRFFAVRPEGSVSTLKIQRTERGDSAVYLCASSFSSYEQYFGPGTRLTVT.

The CDR3 loop is CSVEDPGLATYNEQFF. The CDR3, as DNA: TGCAGCGTTGAAGACCCCGGACTAGCGACGTACAATGAGCAGTTCTTC. The chain links TRBV29-1 to TRBJ2-1, with 9 bases aligning to TRBD2. The CDR3 consists of 16 residues. Germline CDR1 SQVTM, CDR2 ANQGSEA. The V gene end was trimmed by 0 bases and the J gene end by 4 bases; junction bases not matched to a gene: 7.